The rows below give T cell receptor beta chains drawn from one sample of a study of cytotoxic CD8 clonotypes in ibrutinib-treated CLL. Sequencing used immunoSEQ multiplex PCR; TCRdb keeps in-frame clones, though not all of them. Of around 70,000 clones in the sample, about nine tenths were seen once. The material was PBMCs, obtained after 12 months of ibrutinib treatment. All receptors come from a human donor with chronic lymphocytic leukemia. The CDR3 runs from the conserved cysteine through the conserved F or W. A D gene is named only where the DNA matches it firmly. Clone size is shown for a subset of rows, as once, few, many or a class of expanded clone.

j_call: TRBJ1-3
cdr3_length: 14
clone_size: -
d_call: -
v_call: TRBV7-8
cdr3_nt: TGTGCCAGCAGCGCAAGTCAGGGGCGGAACACCATATATTTT
cdr3_aa: CASSASQGRNTIYF

j_call: TRBJ2-7
cdr3_length: 17
clone_size: -
d_call: TRBD2
v_call: TRBV5-8
cdr3_nt: TGTGCCAGCAGCCCGATAGCGGGAGGGCCTGTCTCCCACGAGCAGTACTTC
cdr3_aa: CASSPIAGGPVSHEQYF

j_call: TRBJ2-1
cdr3_length: 15
clone_size: -
d_call: -
v_call: TRBV10-3
cdr3_nt: TGTGCCATCAGTGACCTAGGGATCTCCTACAATGAGCAGTTCTTC
cdr3_aa: CAISDLGISYNEQFF

j_call: TRBJ1-2
cdr3_length: 16
clone_size: -
d_call: -
v_call: TRBV7-2
cdr3_nt: TGTGCCAGCAGCTTAGCGGTATGGAGCCGTAACTATGGCTACACCTTC
cdr3_aa: CASSLAVWSRNYGYTF

j_call: TRBJ2-2
cdr3_length: 13
clone_size: -
d_call: -
v_call: TRBV19
cdr3_nt: TGTGCCAGTAGTCCTATACGCACCGGGGAGCTGTTTTTT
cdr3_aa: CASSPIRTGELFF

j_call: TRBJ2-7
cdr3_length: 14
clone_size: -
d_call: TRBD2
v_call: TRBV6-5
cdr3_nt: TGTGCCAGCGTCCCGGGACTAGCGGGAGGTGAGCAGTACTTC
cdr3_aa: CASVPGLAGGEQYF

j_call: TRBJ2-1
cdr3_length: 15
clone_size: -
d_call: -
v_call: TRBV6-4
cdr3_nt: TGTGCCAGCAGTGACTCAGGGGCCCCCCCCAATGAGCAGTTCTTC
cdr3_aa: CASSDSGAPPNEQFF

j_call: TRBJ2-3
cdr3_length: 13
clone_size: -
d_call: TRBD2
v_call: TRBV7-9
cdr3_nt: TGTGCCAGTGTAGCGGGAGCGGCAGATACGCAGTATTTT
cdr3_aa: CASVAGAADTQYF

j_call: TRBJ2-1
cdr3_length: 16
clone_size: -
d_call: TRBD2
v_call: TRBV30
cdr3_nt: TGTGCCTGGAGTAGAGCCGGGACTAGCGGACCCAATGAGCAGTTCTTC
cdr3_aa: CAWSRAGTSGPNEQFF

j_call: TRBJ2-2
cdr3_length: 11
clone_size: -
d_call: -
v_call: TRBV28
cdr3_nt: TGTGCAGGTGGAGTTCGGGGGGAGCTGTTTTTT
cdr3_aa: CAGGVRGELFF

j_call: TRBJ1-1
cdr3_length: 16
clone_size: -
d_call: TRBD1
v_call: TRBV11-3
cdr3_nt: TGTGCCAGCAGCCCGTCCCGGGACAGGGGGTTGACTGAAGCTTTCTTT
cdr3_aa: CASSPSRDRGLTEAFF

j_call: TRBJ2-7
cdr3_length: 13
clone_size: -
d_call: -
v_call: TRBV18
cdr3_nt: TGTGCCAGCTCTGTCAGCTCTTCCTACGAGCAGTACTTC
cdr3_aa: CASSVSSSYEQYF

j_call: TRBJ1-1
cdr3_length: 11
clone_size: -
d_call: -
v_call: TRBV29-1
cdr3_nt: TGCAGCGTCGCTTTGAGGGCTGAAGCTTTCTTT
cdr3_aa: CSVALRAEAFF

j_call: TRBJ2-1
cdr3_length: 13
clone_size: once
d_call: -
v_call: TRBV18
cdr3_nt: TGTGCCAGCTCATCTGGAACCCACAATGAGCAGTTCTTC
cdr3_aa: CASSSGTHNEQFF

j_call: TRBJ1-2
cdr3_length: 14
clone_size: -
d_call: -
v_call: TRBV6-4
cdr3_nt: TGTGCCAGCAGCCAGGAGGCAATCAACTATGGCTACACCTTC
cdr3_aa: CASSQEAINYGYTF

j_call: TRBJ1-3
cdr3_length: 16
clone_size: -
d_call: -
v_call: TRBV6-5
cdr3_nt: TGTGCCAGCAGTTACGGTGGACACCACTCTGGAAACACCATATATTTT
cdr3_aa: CASSYGGHHSGNTIYF

j_call: TRBJ2-1
cdr3_length: 14
clone_size: -
d_call: TRBD2
v_call: TRBV10-3
cdr3_nt: TGTGCCATCAAGTTCGGGGGGGATCGCAATGAGCAGTTCTTC
cdr3_aa: CAIKFGGDRNEQFF

j_call: TRBJ2-2
cdr3_length: 18
clone_size: -
d_call: TRBD1
v_call: TRBV15
cdr3_nt: TGTGCCACCAGCAGGCCGGGGAGAGGGGGCCGGGTCACCGGGGAGCTGTTTTTT
cdr3_aa: CATSRPGRGGRVTGELFF

j_call: TRBJ2-1
cdr3_length: 16
clone_size: -
d_call: TRBD2
v_call: TRBV4-1
cdr3_nt: TGCGCCAGCAGCCATGAGACTAGCAGGTACGGTGGTGAGCAGTTCTTC
cdr3_aa: CASSHETSRYGGEQFF

j_call: TRBJ2-7
cdr3_length: 14
clone_size: -
d_call: -
v_call: TRBV2
cdr3_nt: TGTGCCAGCAAGGGTGCCGAGAGGCACTACGAGCAGTACTTC
cdr3_aa: CASKGAERHYEQYF

j_call: TRBJ1-1
cdr3_length: 14
clone_size: -
d_call: -
v_call: TRBV18
cdr3_nt: TGTGCCAGCTCACCACAGGGTTTTGGCACTGAAGCTTTCTTT
cdr3_aa: CASSPQGFGTEAFF

j_call: TRBJ2-5
cdr3_length: 16
clone_size: -
d_call: -
v_call: TRBV19
cdr3_nt: TGTGCCAGTAGTATCCGTCCCGGGACGCTTGCGGAGACCCAGTACTTC
cdr3_aa: CASSIRPGTLAETQYF

j_call: TRBJ2-7
cdr3_length: 20
clone_size: -
d_call: TRBD1
v_call: TRBV7-8
cdr3_nt: TGTGCCAGCAGCTTATCCTACCTTTTTTTGGTTTCCGGGACAGCCTACGAGCAGTACTTC
cdr3_aa: CASSLSYLFLVSGTAYEQYF

j_call: TRBJ2-6
cdr3_length: 16
clone_size: -
d_call: -
v_call: TRBV7-2
cdr3_nt: TGTGCCAGCAGCTCACAGGGGGGGTTTGGGGCCAACGTCCTGACTTTC
cdr3_aa: CASSSQGGFGANVLTF

j_call: TRBJ2-7
cdr3_length: 13
clone_size: -
d_call: -
v_call: TRBV9
cdr3_nt: TGTGCCAGCAGCGTAGGTCCCAGATACGAGCAGTACTTC
cdr3_aa: CASSVGPRYEQYF

j_call: TRBJ2-7
cdr3_length: 15
clone_size: -
d_call: -
v_call: TRBV6-5
cdr3_nt: TGTGCCAGCAGTTACTCACAGCTCAGCTCCTACGAGCAGTACTTC
cdr3_aa: CASSYSQLSSYEQYF

j_call: TRBJ1-1
cdr3_length: 11
clone_size: few
d_call: -
v_call: TRBV5-1
cdr3_nt: TGCGCCAGCAGCTTGGAAACCGAAGCTTTCTTT
cdr3_aa: CASSLETEAFF

j_call: TRBJ2-5
cdr3_length: 18
clone_size: -
d_call: TRBD2
v_call: TRBV11-2
cdr3_nt: TGTGCCAGCAGCTTAATCCTTCTACTAGCGGGAGGGCCAGAGACCCAGTACTTC
cdr3_aa: CASSLILLLAGGPETQYF

j_call: TRBJ2-7
cdr3_length: 15
clone_size: -
d_call: -
v_call: TRBV6-4
cdr3_nt: TGTGCCAGCAGGCCCGATTCTAGACTTACCTACGAGCAGTACTTC
cdr3_aa: CASRPDSRLTYEQYF

j_call: TRBJ2-2
cdr3_length: 14
clone_size: -
d_call: -
v_call: TRBV5-1
cdr3_nt: TGCGCCAGCAGCTTGGAACAGAATACCGGGGAGCTGTTTTTT
cdr3_aa: CASSLEQNTGELFF

j_call: TRBJ1-2
cdr3_length: 14
clone_size: -
d_call: TRBD1
v_call: TRBV29-1
cdr3_nt: TGCAGCGTTGAAGTCGGGACAGGGGATGATGGCTACACCTTC
cdr3_aa: CSVEVGTGDDGYTF

j_call: TRBJ2-7
cdr3_length: 13
clone_size: -
d_call: TRBD1
v_call: TRBV29-1
cdr3_nt: TGCAGCGTTGAAGGGGACAGAGCCTACGAGCAGTACTTC
cdr3_aa: CSVEGDRAYEQYF

j_call: TRBJ2-7
cdr3_length: 16
clone_size: -
d_call: -
v_call: TRBV4-2
cdr3_nt: TGTGCCAGCAGCCAAGTGAACCCACCGAGCTCCTACGAGCAGTACTTC
cdr3_aa: CASSQVNPPSSYEQYF

j_call: TRBJ2-5
cdr3_length: 16
clone_size: -
d_call: TRBD2
v_call: TRBV6-4
cdr3_nt: TGTGCCAGCAGTGTTGGAAGCGGGAGGGCCGGAGAGACCCAGTACTTC
cdr3_aa: CASSVGSGRAGETQYF

j_call: TRBJ2-7
cdr3_length: 14
clone_size: -
d_call: -
v_call: TRBV5-8
cdr3_nt: TGTGCCAGCAGCTTGGCAGGGGGGGGTTACGAGCAGTACTTC
cdr3_aa: CASSLAGGGYEQYF

j_call: TRBJ2-5
cdr3_length: 17
clone_size: -
d_call: TRBD1
v_call: TRBV19
cdr3_nt: TGTGCCAGTAGCGGACAGGGGGCACACGCGCCCGGCGGGACCCAGTACTTC
cdr3_aa: CASSGQGAHAPGGTQYF

j_call: TRBJ2-7
cdr3_length: 15
clone_size: -
d_call: TRBD2
v_call: TRBV10-2
cdr3_nt: TGCGCCAGCAGCATACTAGCGGCCAACCTCTACGAGCAGTACTTC
cdr3_aa: CASSILAANLYEQYF

j_call: TRBJ2-7
cdr3_length: 14
clone_size: -
d_call: -
v_call: TRBV2
cdr3_nt: TGTGCCAGCGGGGAGGGACACGGGCTGCAGATGGAGTACTTC
cdr3_aa: CASGEGHGLQMEYF

j_call: TRBJ1-5
cdr3_length: 15
clone_size: -
d_call: -
v_call: TRBV6-6
cdr3_nt: TGTGCCAGCAGCACCGCAAAAGGGATCAATCAGCCCCAGCATTTT
cdr3_aa: CASSTAKGINQPQHF

j_call: TRBJ1-5
cdr3_length: 13
clone_size: -
d_call: -
v_call: TRBV4-1
cdr3_nt: TGCGCCAGCAGCCAAGACCAGGGTCAGCCCCAGCATTTT
cdr3_aa: CASSQDQGQPQHF

j_call: TRBJ2-2
cdr3_length: 16
clone_size: once
d_call: TRBD2
v_call: TRBV6-1
cdr3_nt: TGTGCCAGCAGTGAATCAGCGGGAGGGAACACCGGGGAGCTGTTTTTT
cdr3_aa: CASSESAGGNTGELFF

j_call: TRBJ2-1
cdr3_length: 16
clone_size: -
d_call: -
v_call: TRBV7-2
cdr3_nt: TGTGCCAGCAGCTTTGCTGGCGGAAGGACCGCGGGGGAGCAGTTCTTC
cdr3_aa: CASSFAGGRTAGEQFF

j_call: TRBJ2-1
cdr3_length: 13
clone_size: -
d_call: TRBD2
v_call: TRBV27
cdr3_nt: TGTGCCAGTGGACTAGCGGGCTACAATGAGCAGTTCTTC
cdr3_aa: CASGLAGYNEQFF